Presented here are 7 T cell receptor beta chains from one specimen sequenced in a study of CD8+ T cells in alopecia areata. It was cDNA, reverse transcribed from extracted RNA, that served as the sequencing template. TCRdb's table, derived via immunoSEQ multiplex PCR, lists solely in-frame clones and lacks some. Of around 97,000 clones listed, around 84% are singletons. The sample's treatment: oral pan-JAK inhibitor, 5-10 mg twice daily. The specimen was CD8+ T cells sorted from blood, collected at approximately week 30, from a patient treated with tofacitinib. The source of these receptors is a human donor with alopecia areata.

This clone was observed a single time. This sequence joins TRBV11-3 and TRBJ2-1, with D hard to call. The V end was cut by 4 bases, the J end by 2 bases, with 9 bases between. The germline V gene has CDR1 SGHNT and CDR2 YENEEA. The CDR3 spans 14 residues. CDR3 sequence reads: CASSSREAYNEQFF. CDR3 DNA sequence: TGTGCCAGCAGCTCGCGAGAGGCCTACAATGAGCAGTTCTTC.

The chain carries TRBV7-9 and TRBJ2-3; no firm D call. CDR1 and CDR2 (germline): SEHNR, FQNEAQ (reference sequence). Trimming stripped 4 bases from V and 6 bases from J, with 14 bases between. The CDR3 loop spans 14 amino acids. CDR3 loop: CASSSGPRTDTQYF. Written as DNA, the CDR3 is TGTGCCAGCAGCTCGGGCCCTCGGACCGATACGCAGTATTTT.

V usage is TRBV10-2 and J usage is TRBJ2-7; 9 bases match TRBD2. Germline trimming cut 0 bases from V and 4 bases from J; bases unmatched to any gene: 4. The CDR3 is made up of 15 amino acids. Germline V gene lookup returns CDR1 WSHSY and CDR2 SAAADI. The CDR3 protein is CASSESTSGVYEQYF. The CDR3 nucleotides read TGCGCCAGCAGTGAGTCGACTAGCGGAGTGTACGAGCAGTACTTC.

This clone was seen once. The chain has TRBV27 and TRBJ2-2, with no clear D. V was shortened by 2 bases and J by 6 bases, with 7 bases between the two germline ends. CDR1 is MNHEY, CDR2 SMNVEV, per germline (reference sequence). This CDR3 is built from 13 residues. The CDR3 reads CASSLMGSGELFF. CDR3 sequence (DNA): TGTGCCAGCAGTTTAATGGGTTCCGGGGAGCTGTTTTTT.

The genes are TRBV27 and TRBJ2-2; no clear D gene. Germline CDR1 and CDR2: MNHEY and SMNVEV (reference sequence). Deletions cut 3 bases from V and 8 bases from J, with 10 bases between. CDR3 length: 13 amino acids. CDR3 sequence: CASSLQAMGELFF. CDR3 nucleotide sequence: TGTGCCAGCAGTTTGCAGGCGATGGGGGAGCTGTTTTTT.

This sequence joins TRBV10-3 and TRBJ2-7; D gene unclear. Germline CDR1 is ENHRY and CDR2 is SYGVKD. CDR3 length equals 12 residues. V was trimmed by 0 bases and J by 6 bases, leaving 6 bases between them. The DNA for the CDR3 is TGTGCCATCAGTGAGTCCTTGATCGAGCAGTACTTC. Translation gives CAISESLIEQYF.

This clone was detected once. The CDR3 region has the DNA TGTGCCAGCAGCGTACAGGGGGCTGGTGAGCAGTTCTTC. Translating it yields CASSVQGAGEQFF. The chain uses TRBV7-9 and TRBJ2-1; 9 nucleotides line up with TRBD1. The germline gives CDR1 SEHNR, CDR2 FQNEAQ (reference sequence). This CDR3 has 13 amino acids. V dropped 5 bases and J dropped 9; count of bases not matched to a gene: 5.